This T cell receptor (beta chain) was sequenced for a study of cytomegalovirus exposure and HLA in healthy donors. Germline V lookup: CDR1 SNHLY, CDR2 FYNNEI. V was clipped by 4 bases and J by 2 bases, with 33 bases between them. This CDR3 is built from 22 residues. Details on this clone: Its antigen is currently unknown.

Vbeta (60) and Jbeta (13) primers were used in the PCR. Assay used: immunoSEQ multiplex PCR; TCRdb lists only in-frame clones, some missing. The table lists 150,000 to 200,000 clones, roughly four fifths of them singletons. Study observations and caveats: Reportedly, diagnosis of cytomegalovirus status by the classifier showed high specificity and sensitivity.

Nominally healthy donors were sampled, though unrecorded immune exposures were likely. The sequenced sample consisted of PBMCs. This chain links TRBV2 with TRBJ2-1, with D perhaps matching TRBD1 or TRBD2 (10 bases each). The TCR originated in a man aged 25 to 40 in good health and CMV-seronegative. The CDR3 nucleotides are TGTGCCAGCAGTGTGGACAGGGGGGGTTTTAGCGGGAGGCAACAAACCTACAATGAGCAGTTCTTC. Translation: CASSVDRGGFSGRQQTYNEQFF. The whole variable domain, filled in from reference TRBV2 and TRBJ2-1, reads EPEVTQTPSHQVTQMGQEVILRCVPISNHLYFYWYRQILGQKVEFLVSFYNNEISEKSEIFDDQFSVERPDGSNFTLKIRSTKLEDSAMYFCASSVDRGGFSGRQQTYNEQFFGPGTRLTVL.